Presented here are 14 T cell receptor beta chains from one specimen sequenced in a study of Tregs in tolerant kidney transplant recipients. Mixed chimerism was transient after nonmyeloablative marrow transplants from related graft donors. Generated by immunoSEQ multiplex PCR, the TCRdb table keeps only in-frame clones and is missing some. The table has some 50,000 clones, approximately 90% seen once. The sequenced sample was CD8+ T cells from blood (PBMCs), obtained 12 months after the transplant. These receptors were obtained from a human patient who received a combined kidney and bone marrow transplant. Some T cells may be supplied by the graft donor.

J is TRBJ2-1 and V is TRBV6-4; TRBD2 might be the D (6 bases). Looked up from germline, CDR1 is MRHNA and CDR2 is SNTAGT. V was cut by 6 bases and J by 5 bases, with 11 bases left in between. The CDR3 runs to 13 residues. The DNA for the CDR3 is TGTGCCAGCAGCCCTAGCGAGGACAATGAGCAGTTCTTC. Protein product: CASSPSEDNEQFF.

V gene TRBV4-3 combines with J gene TRBJ2-7, with 10 nucleotides matching TRBD2. V lost 0 bases, J lost 4 bases, and 3 bases stayed unmatched. CDR3 size: 15 residues. CDR1 is LGHNA and CDR2 is YSLEER in the germline V gene. In nucleotides, the CDR3 is TGCGCCAGCAGCCAAGAGCCTAGCGGGGGATACGAGCAGTACTTC. Translated: CASSQEPSGGYEQYF.

The genes are TRBV4-1 and TRBJ2-7; D may be TRBD2 (6 bases). The CDR3 has 14 residues. The germline gives CDR1 MGHRA, CDR2 YSYEKL. V was shortened by 2 bases and J by 3 bases, with 11 bases between the two germline ends. Here the CDR3 DNA reads TGCGCCAGCAGCCAAAAGGGACTGTACTACGAGCAGTACTTC. This codes for CASSQKGLYYEQYF.

The chain employs TRBV2 and TRBJ1-1; 11 nucleotides line up with TRBD1. CDR3 length: 15 residues. Germline V lookup: CDR1 SNHLY, CDR2 FYNNEI. The V segment lost 5 bases and the J segment 1 base; nucleotides outside the gene matches: 3. The CDR3 DNA follows: TGTGCCAGCAGTCCAGGACAGGGGGCGAACACTGAAGCTTTCTTT. It encodes CASSPGQGANTEAFF.

Regarding this clone: In this CDR3 the conserved last residue, phenylalanine or tryptophan, is missing, so a read error is likely. Because the CDR3's place on the DNA is in doubt, the DNA is left out and the CDR3 is given as listed by TCRdb. The gene calls are TRBV5-4 and TRBJ1-3; no DNA check was done on the table's D call, TRBD1. Ends included, the CDR3 has 10 residues. The germline gives CDR1 SGHNT, CDR2 YYREEE (reference sequence). The chain's CDR3 is CASSGPLPSL.

The chain carries TRBV23-1 and TRBJ2-7; weak D call: TRBD1 (6 bases). TRBV23-1 is an open reading frame, and its role is uncertain. The CDR3 is made up of 14 amino acids. Trimming left V 5 bases short and J 7 bases short, with 18 bases between. The CDR3 loop is CASSFTGTPWEQYF. The CDR3 nucleotides read TGCGCCAGCAGTTTCACAGGGACCCCTTGGGAGCAGTACTTC.

The chain is built from TRBV4-3 and TRBJ1-3; TRBD1 is a possible D gene (5 bases). The CDR3 is made up of 15 amino acids. Germline values: CDR1 LGHNA, CDR2 YSLEER. V lost 1 base and J lost 1, with 8 bases in between. CDR3 sequence reads: CASSQGGVSGNTIYF. The CDR3 DNA reads TGCGCCAGCAGCCAAGGGGGGGTTTCTGGAAACACCATATATTTT.

This clone has more than one count but fewer than ten. The rearrangement links TRBV7-9 to TRBJ2-7, with 10 bases matching TRBD1. Looked up from germline, CDR1 is SEHNR and CDR2 is FQNEAQ (reference sequence). V was clipped by 5 bases and J by 3 bases; unmatched bases: 7. The length of the CDR3 is 15 residues. This chain's CDR3 is CASSAGTGEGYEQYF. In DNA form, the CDR3 reads TGTGCCAGCAGCGCCGGGACAGGGGAAGGCTACGAGCAGTACTTC.

The rearrangement links TRBV19 to TRBJ1-2; 7 nucleotides line up with TRBD1. Losses at the gene ends were 5 bases for V and 8 bases for J; bases not matched to a gene: 11. CDR1 is LNHDA and CDR2 is SQIVND in the germline V gene (reference sequence). The CDR3 is 14 amino acids. The CDR3: CASSPGQEEWGYTF. As DNA, the CDR3 is TGTGCCAGTAGTCCAGGACAGGAAGAATGGGGCTACACCTTC.

V usage is TRBV2 and J usage is TRBJ2-6; D gene uncertain. Germline V gene sequence: CDR1 SNHLY, CDR2 FYNNEI. V was clipped by 3 bases and J by 0 bases, with 6 bases between them. CDR3 length: 15 amino acids. The CDR3 bases are TGTGCCAGCAGTGACCGCGCCTCTGGGGCCAACGTCCTGACTTTC. Translation gives CASSDRASGANVLTF.

This chain joins TRBV6-5 and TRBJ1-1, with D tentatively TRBD1 (6 bases). Germline V CDR1 and CDR2: MNHEY, SVGAGI. The CDR3 runs 15 residues. With 2 bases removed from V and 4 bases from J, the gap between germline ends came to 14 bases. The CDR3 sequence is CASSYVAGEGTEAFF. CDR3 nucleotides: TGTGCCAGCAGTTACGTGGCAGGGGAGGGCACTGAAGCTTTCTTT.

The rearrangement links TRBV7-9 to TRBJ2-5, with D possibly being TRBD1 (5 bases). Trimming took 2 bases from V and 11 from J, leaving 15 bases between them. The CDR3 is 13 residues long. The germline V gene encodes CDR1 SEHNR and CDR2 FQNEAQ (reference sequence). The CDR3: CASSLTDSPEQYF. DNA for the CDR3: TGTGCCAGCAGCTTAACCGACAGCCCTGAGCAGTACTTC.

The rearrangement links TRBV4-3 to TRBJ2-7; the D gene is possibly TRBD1 (5 bases). V was shortened by 0 bases and J by 3 bases, with 12 bases between the two germline ends. The length of the CDR3 is 15 residues. CDR1 and CDR2 from the germline V gene are LGHNA and YSLEER. The CDR3 protein is CASSQESRVFYEQYF. The DNA for the CDR3 is TGCGCCAGCAGCCAAGAATCCAGGGTTTTCTACGAGCAGTACTTC.

V is TRBV2 and J is TRBJ2-2; possible D gene TRBD2, 5 bases. Germline V lookup: CDR1 SNHLY, CDR2 FYNNEI. The V and J ends lost 3 bases and 1 base respectively, with 15 bases between them. The CDR3 is 17 residues long. This CDR3 reads CASSDSGGSQNTGELFF. The CDR3 coding sequence is TGTGCCAGCAGTGACTCCGGAGGAAGCCAGAACACCGGGGAGCTGTTTTTT.